A selection of T cell receptor beta chains follows, all from one sample in a study of T cell repertoires in cytomegalovirus infection. From the reads, TCRdb called clonotypes with MiXCR, one entry per CDR3 protein. This sample has around 450,000 distinct CDR3 sequences, with about 11% found just once. Material for sequencing was PBMCs. The receptor set was obtained from a human donor in good health (CMV status not recorded). Some clones in this sample may be carry-over from other donors' samples. Both conserved end residues are part of each CDR3. A D gene is named only where the DNA matches it firmly. Expanded clones get a size class; other rows say once, few or many, or leave the size out.

j_call	v_call	d_call	clone_size	cdr3_nt	cdr3_aa
TRBJ2-1	TRBV20-1	TRBD2	many	TGCAGTGCTAGACCAAACGGGAGGGGCAATGAGCAGTTCTTC	CSARPNGRGNEQFF
TRBJ2-5	TRBV3-1	TRBD2	NA	TGTGCCAGCAGCCCCCTGAGACTAGCGGGGGATCAAGAGACCCAGTACTTC	CASSPLRLAGDQETQYF
TRBJ1-2	TRBV20-1	TRBD1	few	TGCAGTGCAGAAACAGGGGGGGCCGGGAGATACTATGGCTACACCTTC	CSAETGGAGRYYGYTF
TRBJ1-1	TRBV6-1	TRBD1	many	TGTGCCAGCGGGAACAGGGGGCGGGGCACTGAAGCTTTCTTT	CASGNRGRGTEAFF
TRBJ2-1	TRBV28	NA	few	TGTGCCAGCACCTCGGGGGCGGGGTCCTACAATGAGCAGTTCTTC	CASTSGAGSYNEQFF
TRBJ2-1	TRBV12-3/TRBV12-4	NA	many	TGTGCCAGCAGTTTCTCTGGGGAAAACTCCTACAATGAGCAGTTCTTC	CASSFSGENSYNEQFF
TRBJ2-3	TRBV5-1	NA	NA	TGCGCCAGCAGCTTGGAGGTGGCTAGCACAGATACGCAGTATTTT	CASSLEVASTDTQYF
TRBJ1-6	TRBV12-3/TRBV12-4	NA	few	TGTGCCAGCAGTTTACTTCTAGGGGGTTCACCCCTCCACTTT	CASSLLLGGSPLHF
TRBJ1-1	TRBV6-1	NA	many	TGTGCCAGTGACGGGAACACTGAAGCTTTCTTT	CASDGNTEAFF
TRBJ1-3	TRBV19	NA	many	TGTGCCAGTGCTTCGTCCCGGGTCTTCTCTGGAAACACCATATATTTT	CASASSRVFSGNTIYF
TRBJ1-2	TRBV12-5	NA	many	TGTGCTAGTGGTATCGGACCCATGGGGACCTTC	CASGIGPMGTF
TRBJ1-1	TRBV27	TRBD1	NA	TGTGCCAGCAGTTCAGGGGGGGGGTTGGGTGAAGCTTTCTTT	CASSSGGGLGEAFF
TRBJ1-2	TRBV10-3	NA	many	TGTGCCATCAGTGAGGGGTACGGCTATGGCTACACCTTC	CAISEGYGYGYTF
TRBJ2-3	TRBV12-3/TRBV12-4	NA	many	TGTGCCAGCAGCCGAGGCGGGGTAGATACGCAGTATTTT	CASSRGGVDTQYF
TRBJ2-7	TRBV5-8	TRBD1	few	TGTGCCAGCAGCTTAAGTCAGGGGGCGGGCGAGCAGTACTTC	CASSLSQGAGEQYF